This T cell receptor beta chain is from a study of cytotoxic CD8 clonotypes in ibrutinib-treated CLL (dated by TCRdb to the early 2020s). Regarding the study in general: The cohort was composed of some ten relapsed/refractory and about 16 treatment-naive patients; IGHV unmutated status was identified in approximately 17 patients. Partial responses were observed in 24 patients and complete responses in 2; after a median follow-up of roughly 62 months, remission was maintained in 15 or so patients and progression was observed in roughly twelve. The response samples were drawn at a median of around eleven months into treatment, with a range of roughly 6 to 36 months. Samples averaged approximately 250,000 productive templates and 94,082 productive rearrangements. Longitudinal samples were available for about 30% of the roughly 86 trial participants. Cryopreserved peripheral blood mononuclear cells were collected at three points: before therapy, at response, and at either sustained remission or disease progression. Patients were still on ibrutinib when every remission and progressive disease sample was collected.

Including the terminal cysteine and phenylalanine, the CDR3 comprises 18 residues. The CDR3 DNA has 54 bases and is translated from base 1. From a lookup of the germline V gene, CDR1 and CDR2 are WSHSY and SAAADI. From V the trimming removes 3 bases and from J it removes 6 bases, while the gene matches leave 18 bases of the junction unaccounted for. The paper as a whole reports these results and caveats: Public clonotypes were rare and either shrank or stayed stable during treatment, and the rise in clonality at ibrutinib response reflected expansion of private clonotypes. Sampling times were not matched between patients in sustained remission and patients whose disease was progressing, and lymph node repertoires were not examined. Baseline clonality exceeded that of age-matched healthy donors and correlated strongly with circulating CD8+ T-cell counts. Clonality increased at ibrutinib response, stayed stable in sustained remission, and fell back toward baseline at progression.

What the time point label conveys for this sample: roughly 23 months on ibrutinib. Approximately 2 micrograms of genomic DNA were extracted from cryopreserved PBMCs for TCR beta library preparation. High-throughput TCR beta sequencing was performed on longitudinal blood samples from CLL patients receiving ibrutinib monotherapy. The patients took part in an open-label, single-center phase 2 trial of ibrutinib monotherapy. About this clone itself: What antigen it recognizes has not been identified. Nothing much larger sits one base from this clone, and base qualities are not available.

Each clonotype received, on average, 10x coverage in deep resolution sequencing performed on a MiSeq, where the target depth lay between 1 in 1 million and 1 in 200,000 T cells. The immunoSEQ hsTCRB Kit was used to generate TCR beta libraries. The original pipeline was this. The data were analyzed with ImmunoSEQ Analyzer and ImmunoSEQ Data Assistant, and V, D and J gene assignments followed IMGT definitions. Clonality was computed as one minus normalized Shannon entropy of productive rearrangement frequencies, ranging from 0 to 1. Public clonotype analysis was restricted to overrepresented clonotypes comprising at least 0.05% of each patient's repertoire. Repertoires from approximately 12 age-matched healthy donors in immuneACCESS were used as clonality controls. TCRdb took this table from immuneACCESS and kept in-frame rearrangements with V and J called. Such tables lack part of the clones; where checked against another copy, unresolved V genes explain under half of the gap, and the rest is unexplained. V, J and clone size are taken as reported in that table, and D and trimming were inferred from the DNA itself. The sample has around 130,000 clones on record, 80% to 85% of them singletons. The ten top clones hold about 3.3% of the sample.

The sequencing used PBMCs, collected after 24 months of ibrutinib treatment. The chain was built from TRBV10-2 and TRBJ1-1; a stretch of 8 junction bases matches TRBD1. The receptor was isolated from a human donor with chronic lymphocytic leukemia. The DNA sequence is as follows: TGCGCCAGCAGTGACCTGGACAGGGTCGGCGGTTCGCTTGCTGAAGCTTTCTTT. This is translated as CASSDLDRVGGSLAEAFF.